This T cell receptor (beta chain) was observed in a study of control samples from healthy donors and cancer patients. Assay: immunoSEQ multiplex PCR; the TCRdb copy retains only in-frame clones and omits some. The top ten clones hold over 1.3% of a sample with under 100,000 clones, 85% to 95% of them seen once. CDR1 and CDR2 from the germline V gene are ENHRY and SYGVKD. V was trimmed by 2 bases and J by 0 bases, leaving 5 bases between them. CDR3 length equals 15 residues. Material: blood. The clonotype was recovered from a woman aged 25 to 39 in good health. The chain employs TRBV10-3 and TRBJ1-6, with no clear D. The CDR3 nucleotides read TGTGCCATCAGTGAGGCCAGCTCCTATAATTCACCCCTCCACTTT. Protein product: CAISEASSYNSPLHF.